A single TCR beta chain is shown here with its context. Ten or more counts support this clonotype. There is no known antigen for this receptor. One base away there is no much larger clone; base qualities are not given. The CDR3 goes from the cysteine to the phenylalanine over 14 residues. The sequence is cut down to CDR3 DNA, 42 bases in frame from base 1. V is cut by 3 bases and J by 6 bases, and the space between the germline ends is 11 bases. The sample's time point label is to be understood as: newly diagnosed GD, antithyroid drugs for less than 3 months. For both TCR sequencing and RNA sequencing, RNA was extracted from PBMCs in TRIzol. The diagnosis of Graves' disease was made according to American Thyroid Association guidelines. The patients came from an endocrinology department in Xi'an, China. From each patient, about 9 milliliters of peripheral blood was collected into an EDTA anticoagulant tube. Ficoll Paque Plus density gradient separation was used to isolate PBMCs, and no additional T cell sorting was done. An Agilent 2100 Bioanalyzer and agarose gel were used to check RNA quality, while a NanoDrop 2000 measured RNA concentration.

This entry comes from a study of regulatory T cells in long-lasting Graves disease (dated by TCRdb to the early 2020s). General notes on the study: Newly diagnosed Graves' disease patients had taken antithyroid drugs for less than 3 months. A total of around 35 samples underwent TCR sequencing: some 13 from persistent and approximately 20 from newly diagnosed Graves' disease patients. This study used TCR sequencing and RNA sequencing of peripheral blood to compare persistent Graves' disease patients against newly diagnosed Graves' disease patients. The study took place in China and was registered as a clinical trial.

The library came from multiplex PCR. These reads were obtained on an Illumina HiSeq 4000. To build TCR beta libraries, CDR3 regions were amplified by Arm-PCR using iRepertoire HTBI primers. PCR products were gel purified before sequencing. The paper's data handling went like this. A total of roughly 67 TRBV and some 15 TRBJ segments were identified across samples and were used for gene usage analysis of CDR3 amino acid clonotypes. COPE and FqMerger were used to merge the filtered high-quality paired reads into contigs. Contigs were aligned with BLAST to IMGT TRBV, TRBD and TRBJ reference genes, and CDR3 was defined per IMGT. Clonotypes above 0.1% frequency were classified as highly expanded clones. Shannon entropy was used to measure repertoire diversity, and the Gini coefficient was used to measure V-J evenness. A clonotype found in more than one individual was treated as public. TCRdb took the public reads, trimmed them with fastp at Q25, ran MiXCR for clone calling and kept in-frame beta chains. Each entry merges the rows of one CDR3 protein and shows their most common DNA and genes. The V and J calls here are based on TCRdb, not the publication. The sample has a few hundred thousand distinct CDR3 sequences on record, less than 20% of them singletons. The ten largest clones represent about 23% of the sample.

Results the study describes overall, beyond this receptor: The study examined only peripheral blood because the primary lesion, thyroid tissue, could not be accessed. TRBV28, TRBJ1-2 and TRBJ2-5 were preferentially used in persistent disease, while TRBV20-1 and TRBJ2-1 were favored in newly diagnosed disease. Sequencing and analysis were limited to the TCR beta chain. Lower TCR Shannon entropy and fewer highly expanded clones were observed in persistent Graves' disease patients than in newly diagnosed patients, which suggested clonal expansion. Persistent patients shared more public clonotypes among themselves (2,741) than newly diagnosed patients did (more than 950). The authors noted that the small sample size was a limitation that may lower accuracy.

The same sample was also used in a study of T cells in Graves' hyperthyroidism and ophthalmopathy. That second publication adds: Stable Graves' hyperthyroidism was defined as no progression to ophthalmopathy during 18 months of follow-up. The hyperthyroidism patients were between 18 and 65 years old and newly diagnosed, with a disease duration of less than 2 months. The study excluded patients with uncontrolled infections, other autoimmune diseases, pregnancy or lactation. Clinical symptoms, serum thyroxine and TRAb, thyroid ultrasound, and orbital computed tomography formed the basis for the diagnoses. For the first round of RT-PCR on the TCR CDR3, the HTBI primer set was used together with the Qiagen OneStep RT-PCR kit. Most expanded thyroid clonotypes (frequency above 0.001) were also detected in blood, suggesting blood repertoires may reflect thyroid immune responses. Ophthalmopathy was separated from stable hyperthyroidism by a 13 V-J signature model, with just over 85% sensitivity and roughly 81% specificity obtained in cross-validation and 80%/75% obtained in testing. In validation, progression to ophthalmopathy was predicted by the model with approximately 67% sensitivity and 72% to 80% specificity, a median of 6.5 months before onset. A discovery cohort of fewer than 110 patients, 43 with Graves' ophthalmopathy and 55 to 60 with stable Graves' hyperthyroidism, was used to find distinguishing TCR V-J signatures. Prospective prediction of ophthalmopathy was tested in an independent validation cohort of approximately 19 hyperthyroidism patients and 15 to 17 patients who later progressed to ophthalmopathy. The 75 to 100 discovery patients were randomly split 7:3 into training and test sets. The study also compared thyroid tissue and blood T-cell repertoires from about six Graves' hyperthyroidism patients. Following sampling, methimazole starting at 30 mg daily was given to hyperthyroidism patients, and high-dose intravenous methylprednisolone was given to ophthalmopathy patients. A second multiplex PCR round built the libraries, followed by size selection and purification. Sequencing of the libraries was done on an Illumina HiSeq2000 using paired-end 100 bp reads. SOAPnuke was used to process the raw data, with reads discarded if the reads contained adapters or uncalled bases, had a mean Phred below 15, or lacked an exact constant-primer or identifier match. COPE v1.2.5 was used to merge high-quality paired reads, and clonotypes were defined as unique nucleotide sequences. Clonotypes were aligned to IMGT TRBV, TRBD and TRBJ reference segments using MiTCR v1.1. Analysis was restricted to V-J combinations with a frequency above 0.0001, which covered about 99% of repertoires. The TCS score was defined as F50 (clonal expansion) divided by E x V (chaos), with BLOSUM62-based TCRdist calculated between CDR3 peptides within each V-J. Welch's t-statistics and random forest reduced just over 500 V-J features to roughly 13, which were used in a naive Bayes classifier (R e1071). Sample size was not statistically predetermined, and investigators were not blinded to group allocation. According to the paper, TCR Vbeta CDR3 sequencing was carried out on 120 to 150 peripheral blood samples, which came from 40 to 45 ophthalmopathy, some 73 hyperthyroidism and some 17 progressor patients.

This TCR was recovered from a woman under 30 with Graves disease. Donor details come from another sample of the same person, matched by shared clones. The material sequenced was peripheral blood mononuclear cells (PBMCs), taken at new diagnosis, from a patient treated with antithyroid drugs. The receptor chain draws on TRBV12-3 or TRBV12-4 and TRBJ2-2, with the D gene uncertain. The CDR3 reads CASSFKAPPGELFF. The sequence in DNA is TGTGCCAGCAGTTTCAAAGCTCCCCCCGGGGAGCTGTTTTTT.